The rows below give T cell receptor beta chains drawn from one sample of a study of beta chain features in type 1 diabetes. Method: immunoSEQ multiplex PCR; TCRdb's copy keeps in-frame clones and lacks some. The table lists fewer than 20,000 clones, almost 70% of them singletons. Material: Tregs from blood. The receptors originated from a man aged 25-40 years with type 1 diabetes. The CDR3 runs from the conserved cysteine through the conserved F or W. The order of the fields is J gene, clone size, V gene, CDR3 length, D gene, CDR3 protein, CDR3 DNA. The D gene is left open where the match is weak. Only part of the rows carry a size: once, few, many, or a class if the clone is expanded.

J gene: TRBJ2-3; clone size: -; V gene: TRBV5-4; CDR3 length: 16; D gene: TRBD2; CDR3 protein: CASSSGLAGVTDTQYF; CDR3 DNA: TGTGCCAGCAGCTCGGGACTAGCGGGGGTCACAGATACGCAGTATTTT
J gene: TRBJ2-5; clone size: -; V gene: TRBV19; CDR3 length: 14; D gene: TRBD1; CDR3 protein: CASSIQGAGETQYF; CDR3 DNA: TGTGCCAGTAGTATTCAGGGGGCAGGAGAGACCCAGTACTTC
J gene: TRBJ2-7; clone size: -; V gene: TRBV28; CDR3 length: 12; D gene: -; CDR3 protein: CASSLLYYEQYF; CDR3 DNA: TGTGCCAGCAGTTTACTCTACTACGAGCAGTACTTC
J gene: TRBJ2-1; clone size: -; V gene: TRBV29-1; CDR3 length: 15; D gene: -; CDR3 protein: CSVEARTADYNEQFF; CDR3 DNA: TGCAGCGTTGAGGCGAGGACAGCCGATTACAATGAGCAGTTCTTC
J gene: TRBJ2-3; clone size: -; V gene: TRBV10-3; CDR3 length: 17; D gene: TRBD2; CDR3 protein: CAISESLAGGGEDTQYF; CDR3 DNA: TGTGCCATCAGTGAGTCGCTAGCGGGAGGCGGGGAAGATACGCAGTATTTT
J gene: TRBJ2-7; clone size: -; V gene: TRBV12-5; CDR3 length: 14; D gene: -; CDR3 protein: CASGLNNGGIKQYF; CDR3 DNA: TGTGCTAGTGGTTTGAATAATGGGGGGATCAAGCAGTACTTC
J gene: TRBJ1-1; clone size: -; V gene: TRBV28; CDR3 length: 12; D gene: TRBD1; CDR3 protein: CASSLGTAQAFF; CDR3 DNA: TGTGCCAGCAGTTTAGGGACAGCCCAAGCTTTCTTT
J gene: TRBJ2-5; clone size: -; V gene: TRBV18; CDR3 length: 16; D gene: TRBD2; CDR3 protein: CASSSGLAGGEETQYF; CDR3 DNA: TGTGCCAGCTCATCCGGACTAGCGGGAGGGGAAGAGACCCAGTACTTC
J gene: TRBJ2-5; clone size: -; V gene: TRBV27; CDR3 length: 15; D gene: TRBD2; CDR3 protein: CASSLSSGGRETQYF; CDR3 DNA: TGTGCCAGCAGCCTATCTAGCGGGGGGCGAGAGACCCAGTACTTC
J gene: TRBJ1-3; clone size: -; V gene: TRBV5-8; CDR3 length: 15; D gene: -; CDR3 protein: CASSVRVGSGNTIYF; CDR3 DNA: TGTGCCAGCAGCGTCAGGGTGGGCTCTGGAAACACCATATATTTT
J gene: TRBJ1-6; clone size: -; V gene: TRBV18; CDR3 length: 16; D gene: -; CDR3 protein: CASSPEGRGNNSPLHF; CDR3 DNA: TGTGCCAGCTCACCAGAAGGTAGGGGTAATAATTCACCCCTCCACTTT
J gene: TRBJ2-3; clone size: -; V gene: TRBV30; CDR3 length: 16; D gene: -; CDR3 protein: CAWSQGNSGFTDTQYF; CDR3 DNA: TGTGCCTGGAGCCAGGGGAATAGCGGGTTCACAGATACGCAGTATTTT
J gene: TRBJ1-2; clone size: -; V gene: TRBV5-1; CDR3 length: 14; D gene: TRBD1; CDR3 protein: CASSLEGAIGGYTF; CDR3 DNA: TGCGCCAGCAGCTTAGAGGGGGCCATTGGAGGCTACACCTTC
J gene: TRBJ2-4; clone size: -; V gene: TRBV19; CDR3 length: 15; D gene: TRBD2; CDR3 protein: CASSKVLGGRNIQYF; CDR3 DNA: TGTGCCAGTAGTAAAGTCTTGGGGGGGAGAAACATTCAGTACTTC
J gene: TRBJ2-2; clone size: -; V gene: TRBV11-2; CDR3 length: 13; D gene: -; CDR3 protein: CASSPHYPGELFF; CDR3 DNA: TGTGCCAGCAGCCCGCACTACCCCGGGGAGCTGTTTTTT
J gene: TRBJ1-6; clone size: -; V gene: TRBV6-6; CDR3 length: 16; D gene: TRBD1; CDR3 protein: CASSYSQGGMLPPLHF; CDR3 DNA: TGTGCCAGCAGTTACTCTCAAGGGGGCATGCTCCCACCCCTCCACTTT
J gene: TRBJ1-6; clone size: -; V gene: TRBV6-5; CDR3 length: 13; D gene: -; CDR3 protein: CASSGSANSPLHF; CDR3 DNA: TGTGCCAGCAGTGGCAGTGCCAATTCACCCCTCCACTTT
J gene: TRBJ1-3; clone size: -; V gene: TRBV7-9; CDR3 length: 14; D gene: TRBD1; CDR3 protein: CASRRDRGGNTIYF; CDR3 DNA: TGTGCCAGCAGACGTGACAGGGGTGGAAACACCATATATTTT
J gene: TRBJ1-1; clone size: -; V gene: TRBV7-8; CDR3 length: 14; D gene: -; CDR3 protein: CASSLGTANTETFF; CDR3 DNA: TGTGCCAGCAGCTTAGGGACAGCTAACACTGAAACTTTCTTT
J gene: TRBJ2-6; clone size: -; V gene: TRBV6-5; CDR3 length: 15; D gene: -; CDR3 protein: CASSYGGAGANVLTF; CDR3 DNA: TGTGCCAGCAGTTACGGAGGAGCTGGGGCCAACGTCCTGACTTTC
J gene: TRBJ2-1; clone size: few; V gene: TRBV11-3; CDR3 length: 16; D gene: -; CDR3 protein: CASSSRTASSYNEQFF; CDR3 DNA: TGTGCCAGCAGCTCCCGGACAGCCAGCTCCTACAATGAGCAGTTCTTC
J gene: TRBJ2-2; clone size: -; V gene: TRBV5-1; CDR3 length: 15; D gene: TRBD1; CDR3 protein: CASSQTTGGSGELFF; CDR3 DNA: TGCGCCAGCAGCCAAACTACAGGGGGCTCCGGGGAGCTGTTTTTT
J gene: TRBJ2-2; clone size: -; V gene: TRBV6-1; CDR3 length: 14; D gene: -; CDR3 protein: CASSEQTNTGELFF; CDR3 DNA: TGTGCCAGCAGTGAACAGACGAACACCGGGGAGCTGTTTTTT
J gene: TRBJ2-4; clone size: -; V gene: TRBV6-6; CDR3 length: 16; D gene: TRBD1; CDR3 protein: CASNGQGGAGKNIQYF; CDR3 DNA: TGTGCCAGCAACGGACAGGGCGGGGCTGGCAAAAACATTCAGTACTTC
J gene: TRBJ2-3; clone size: -; V gene: TRBV2; CDR3 length: 13; D gene: TRBD2; CDR3 protein: CASSLGTSGAGYF; CDR3 DNA: TGTGCCAGCAGCCTTGGGACTAGCGGGGCCGGGTATTTT
J gene: TRBJ2-7; clone size: -; V gene: TRBV4-2; CDR3 length: 14; D gene: -; CDR3 protein: CASSQEPQQDEQYF; CDR3 DNA: TGTGCCAGCAGCCAAGAGCCTCAACAGGACGAGCAGTACTTC
J gene: TRBJ2-7; clone size: -; V gene: TRBV11-2; CDR3 length: 16; D gene: -; CDR3 protein: CASSFGGRPPTYEQYF; CDR3 DNA: TGTGCCAGCAGCTTCGGGGGACGTCCGCCTACCTACGAGCAGTACTTC
J gene: TRBJ1-6; clone size: few; V gene: TRBV19; CDR3 length: 16; D gene: TRBD1; CDR3 protein: CASRDEGTGFSSPLHF; CDR3 DNA: TGTGCCAGTAGGGACGAGGGGACAGGCTTCTCCTCACCCCTCCACTTT
J gene: TRBJ2-5; clone size: -; V gene: TRBV5-6; CDR3 length: 16; D gene: -; CDR3 protein: CASSLAWRGLQETQYF; CDR3 DNA: TGTGCCAGCAGCTTGGCTTGGAGGGGCCTACAAGAGACCCAGTACTTC
J gene: TRBJ1-5; clone size: -; V gene: TRBV21-1; CDR3 length: 14; D gene: -; CDR3 protein: CASSPDRVIKPQHF; CDR3 DNA: TGTGCCAGCTCCCCGGACAGGGTCATAAAGCCCCAGCATTTT
J gene: TRBJ1-2; clone size: -; V gene: TRBV5-1; CDR3 length: 12; D gene: -; CDR3 protein: CASSTEGYGYTF; CDR3 DNA: TGCGCCAGCAGTACAGAAGGCTATGGCTACACCTTC
J gene: TRBJ2-1; clone size: -; V gene: TRBV15; CDR3 length: 12; D gene: -; CDR3 protein: CATSRVVGEQFF; CDR3 DNA: TGTGCCACCAGCAGAGTAGTCGGTGAGCAGTTCTTC
J gene: TRBJ2-6; clone size: -; V gene: TRBV5-1; CDR3 length: 14; D gene: -; CDR3 protein: CASSARAGANVLTF; CDR3 DNA: TGCGCCAGCAGCGCGAGGGCTGGGGCCAACGTCCTGACTTTC